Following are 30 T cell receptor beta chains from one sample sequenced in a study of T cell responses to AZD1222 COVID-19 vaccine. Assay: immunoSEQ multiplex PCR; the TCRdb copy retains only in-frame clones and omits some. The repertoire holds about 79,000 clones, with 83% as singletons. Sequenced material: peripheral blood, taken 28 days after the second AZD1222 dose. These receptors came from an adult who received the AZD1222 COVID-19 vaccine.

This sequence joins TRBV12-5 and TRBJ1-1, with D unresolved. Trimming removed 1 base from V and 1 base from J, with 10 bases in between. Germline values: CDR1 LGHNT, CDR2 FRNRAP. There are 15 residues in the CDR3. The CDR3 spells CASGLATSGNTEAFF. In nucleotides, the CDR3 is TGTGCTAGTGGTTTGGCTACCAGCGGGAACACTGAAGCTTTCTTT. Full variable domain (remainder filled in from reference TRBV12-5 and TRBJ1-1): DARVTQTPRHKVTEMGQEVTMRCQPILGHNTVFWYRQTMMQGLELLAYFRNRAPLDDSGMPKDRFSAEMPDATLATLKIQPSEPRDSAVYFCASGLATSGNTEAFFGQGTRLTVV.

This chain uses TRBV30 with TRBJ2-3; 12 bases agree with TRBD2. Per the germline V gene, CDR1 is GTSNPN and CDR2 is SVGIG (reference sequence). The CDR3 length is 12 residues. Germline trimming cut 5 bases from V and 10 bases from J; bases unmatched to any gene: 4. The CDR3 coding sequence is TGTGCCTGGGAGACTAGCGGGAGACCGCAGTATTTT. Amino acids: CAWETSGRPQYF.

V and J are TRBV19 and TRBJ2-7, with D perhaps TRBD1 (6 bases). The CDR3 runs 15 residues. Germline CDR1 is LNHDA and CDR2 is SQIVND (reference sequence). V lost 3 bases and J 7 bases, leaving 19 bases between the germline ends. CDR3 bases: TGTGCCAGTAGTATTAATGGGGGCGCCCCGGGGGAGCAGTACTTC. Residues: CASSINGGAPGEQYF.

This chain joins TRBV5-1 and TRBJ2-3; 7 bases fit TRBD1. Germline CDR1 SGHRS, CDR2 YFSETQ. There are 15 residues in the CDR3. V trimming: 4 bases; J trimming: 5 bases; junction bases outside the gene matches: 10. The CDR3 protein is CASSPGQPGGDTQYF. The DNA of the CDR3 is TGCGCCAGCAGCCCGGGACAGCCTGGGGGAGATACGCAGTATTTT.

The CDR3 spells CASSQDGRNTEAFF. For the CDR3, the DNA is TGTGCCAGCAGCCAAGATGGGCGGAACACTGAAGCTTTCTTT. The chain employs TRBV3-1 (or the pseudogene TRBV3-2) and TRBJ1-1; no firm D call. Germline V gene lookup returns CDR1 LGHDT and CDR2 YNNKEL (reference sequence). The CDR3 is made up of 14 amino acids. Trimming stripped 0 bases from V and 1 base from J, with 6 bases between.

The CDR3 reads CASSQGGDTQYF. CDR3 coding DNA: TGCGCCAGCAGCCAGGGGGGAGATACGCAGTATTTT. The rearrangement joins TRBV4-1 to TRBJ2-3; a weak D match, TRBD2 (6 bases). Germline V lookup: CDR1 MGHRA, CDR2 YSYEKL. The CDR3 consists of 12 residues. V gave up 3 bases and J gave up 5 bases, with 6 bases separating them.

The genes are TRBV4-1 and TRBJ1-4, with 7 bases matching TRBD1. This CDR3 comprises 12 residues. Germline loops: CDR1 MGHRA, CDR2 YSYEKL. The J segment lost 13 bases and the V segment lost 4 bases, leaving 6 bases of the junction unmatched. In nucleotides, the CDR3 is TGCGCCAGCAGCCCGGACAGGACGATACTGTTTTTT. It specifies CASSPDRTILFF.

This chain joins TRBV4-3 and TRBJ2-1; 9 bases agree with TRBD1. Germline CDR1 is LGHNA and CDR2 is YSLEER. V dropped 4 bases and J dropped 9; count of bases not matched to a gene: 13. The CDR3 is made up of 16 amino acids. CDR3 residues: CASSPNPTGGIGEQFF. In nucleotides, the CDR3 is TGCGCCAGCAGCCCCAACCCGACAGGGGGAATAGGTGAGCAGTTCTTC.

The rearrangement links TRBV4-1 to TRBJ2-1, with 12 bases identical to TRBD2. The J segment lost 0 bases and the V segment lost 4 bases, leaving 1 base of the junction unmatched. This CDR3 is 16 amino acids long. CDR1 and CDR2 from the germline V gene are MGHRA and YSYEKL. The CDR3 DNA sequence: TGCGCCAGCAGCCGACTAGCGGGGGCCTCCTACAATGAGCAGTTCTTC. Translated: CASSRLAGASYNEQFF.

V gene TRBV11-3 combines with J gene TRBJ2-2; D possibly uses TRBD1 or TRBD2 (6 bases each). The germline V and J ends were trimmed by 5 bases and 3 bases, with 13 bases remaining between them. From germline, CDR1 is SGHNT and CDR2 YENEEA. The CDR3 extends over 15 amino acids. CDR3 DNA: TGTGCCAGCAGCCCGAGGGGGGTTGACACCGGGGAGCTGTTTTTT. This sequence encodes CASSPRGVDTGELFF.

The CDR3 DNA sequence: TGTGCCAGTACGGCAGCTGGAAACACCATATATTTT. This codes for CASTAAGNTIYF. V usage is TRBV19 and J usage is TRBJ1-3; the D is unclear. The CDR3 runs 12 residues. The V end lost 7 bases, the J end lost 2 bases, and 6 bases lay between the germline ends. Germline CDR1 reads LNHDA; CDR2 reads SQIVND (reference sequence).

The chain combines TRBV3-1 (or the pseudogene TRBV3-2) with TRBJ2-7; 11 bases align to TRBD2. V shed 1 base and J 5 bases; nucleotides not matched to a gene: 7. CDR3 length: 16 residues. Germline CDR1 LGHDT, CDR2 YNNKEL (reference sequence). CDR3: CASSQVPSGRSNEQYF. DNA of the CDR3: TGTGCCAGCAGCCAAGTCCCTAGCGGGAGGTCCAACGAGCAGTACTTC.

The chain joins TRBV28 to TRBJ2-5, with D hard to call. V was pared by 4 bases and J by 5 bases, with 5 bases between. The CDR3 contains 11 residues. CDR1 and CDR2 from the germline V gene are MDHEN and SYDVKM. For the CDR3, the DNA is TGTGCCAGCAGTTCGGAGGAGACCCAGTACTTC. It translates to CASSSEETQYF. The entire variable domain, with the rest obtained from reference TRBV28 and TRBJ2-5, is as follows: DVKVTQSSRYLVKRTGEKVFLECVQDMDHENMFWYRQDPGLGLRLIYFSYDVKMKEKGDIPEGYSVSREKKERFSLILESASTNQTSMYLCASSSEETQYFGPGTRLLVL.

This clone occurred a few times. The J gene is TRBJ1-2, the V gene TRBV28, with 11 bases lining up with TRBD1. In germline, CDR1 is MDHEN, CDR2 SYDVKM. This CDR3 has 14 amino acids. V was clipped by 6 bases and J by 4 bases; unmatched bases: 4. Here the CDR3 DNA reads TGTGCCAGCAGGATCGGGACAGGGGGCTATGGCTACACCTTC. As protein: CASRIGTGGYGYTF.

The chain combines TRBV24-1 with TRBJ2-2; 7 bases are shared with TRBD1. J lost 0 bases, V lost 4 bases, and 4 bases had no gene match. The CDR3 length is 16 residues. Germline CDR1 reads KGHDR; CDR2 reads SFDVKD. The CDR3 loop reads CATSDWDRSNTGELFF. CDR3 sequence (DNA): TGTGCCACCAGTGACTGGGACAGATCGAACACCGGGGAGCTGTTTTTT.

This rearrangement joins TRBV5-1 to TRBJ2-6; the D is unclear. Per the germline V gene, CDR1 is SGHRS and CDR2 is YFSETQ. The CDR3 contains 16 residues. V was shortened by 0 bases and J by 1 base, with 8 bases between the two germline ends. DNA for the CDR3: TGCGCCAGCAGCTTGGAATGGTTTTCTGGGGCCAACGTCCTGACTTTC. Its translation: CASSLEWFSGANVLTF.

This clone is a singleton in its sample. For the CDR3, the DNA is TGTGCCAGCAGCCACGCCACATCGGGACAGACGAACACCGGGGAGCTGTTTTTT. This codes for CASSHATSGQTNTGELFF. The rearrangement uses TRBV6-2 or TRBV6-3 and TRBJ2-2; 7 bases match TRBD1. CDR1 and CDR2 from the germline V gene are MNHEY and SVGEGT. Trimming removed 6 bases from V and 0 bases from J; junction bases left unmatched: 13. The CDR3 is 18 residues long.

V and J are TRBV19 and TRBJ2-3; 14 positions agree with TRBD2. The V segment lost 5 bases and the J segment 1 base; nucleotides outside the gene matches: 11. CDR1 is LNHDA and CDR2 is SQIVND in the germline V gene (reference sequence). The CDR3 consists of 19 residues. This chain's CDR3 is CASSVTGTSGSWGTDTQYF. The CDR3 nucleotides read TGTGCCAGTAGTGTAACCGGGACTAGCGGGAGTTGGGGCACAGATACGCAGTATTTT.

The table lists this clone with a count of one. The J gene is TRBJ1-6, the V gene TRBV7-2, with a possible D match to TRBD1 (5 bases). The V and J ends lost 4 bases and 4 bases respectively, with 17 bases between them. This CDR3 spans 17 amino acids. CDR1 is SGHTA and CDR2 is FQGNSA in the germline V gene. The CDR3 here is CASSSAGALLYNSPLHF. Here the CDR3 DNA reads TGTGCCAGCAGCTCCGCTGGGGCCCTCCTGTATAATTCACCCCTCCACTTT.

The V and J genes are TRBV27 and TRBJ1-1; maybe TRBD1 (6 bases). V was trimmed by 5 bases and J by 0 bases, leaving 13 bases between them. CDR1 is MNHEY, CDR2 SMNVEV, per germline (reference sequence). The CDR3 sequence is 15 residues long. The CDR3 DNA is TGTGCCAGCAGTCCTCGACAGGTGCTGAACACTGAAGCTTTCTTT. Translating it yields CASSPRQVLNTEAFF.

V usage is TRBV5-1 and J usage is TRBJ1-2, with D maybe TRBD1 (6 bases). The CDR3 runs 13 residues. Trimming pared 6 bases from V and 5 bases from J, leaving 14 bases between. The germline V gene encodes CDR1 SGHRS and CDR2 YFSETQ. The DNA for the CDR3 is TGCGCCAGCACCCGGACAGCACCGTATGGCTACACCTTC. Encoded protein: CASTRTAPYGYTF.

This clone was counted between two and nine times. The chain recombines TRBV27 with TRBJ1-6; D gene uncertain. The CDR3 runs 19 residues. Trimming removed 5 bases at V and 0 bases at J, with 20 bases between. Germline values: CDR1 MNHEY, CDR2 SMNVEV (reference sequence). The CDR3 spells CASSGLDLLRLSYNSPLHF. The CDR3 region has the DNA TGTGCCAGCAGTGGCCTGGACTTACTCCGCCTCTCCTATAATTCACCCCTCCACTTT.

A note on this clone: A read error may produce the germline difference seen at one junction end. The CDR3: CASSLTLGQGSHF. CDR3 bases: TGTGCCAGCAGTTTAACCTTGGGACAGGGTAGTCATTTT. The chain is built from TRBV27 and TRBJ2-3, with 9 bases lining up with TRBD1. Germline CDR1 MNHEY, CDR2 SMNVEV (reference sequence). The CDR3 covers 13 residues.

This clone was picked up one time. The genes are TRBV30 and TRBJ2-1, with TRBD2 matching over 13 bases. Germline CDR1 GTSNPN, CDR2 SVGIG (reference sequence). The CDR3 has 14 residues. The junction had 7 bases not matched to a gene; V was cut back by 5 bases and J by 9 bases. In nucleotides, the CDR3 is TGTGCCTGGGACAGACTAGCGGGAGGCGGTGAGCAGTTCTTC. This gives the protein CAWDRLAGGGEQFF. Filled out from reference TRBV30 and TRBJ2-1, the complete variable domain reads SQTIHQWPATLVQPVGSPLSLECTVEGTSNPNLYWYRQAAGRGLQLLFYSVGIGQISSEVPQNLSASRPQDRQFILSSKKLLLSDSGFYLCAWDRLAGGGEQFFGPGTRLTVL.

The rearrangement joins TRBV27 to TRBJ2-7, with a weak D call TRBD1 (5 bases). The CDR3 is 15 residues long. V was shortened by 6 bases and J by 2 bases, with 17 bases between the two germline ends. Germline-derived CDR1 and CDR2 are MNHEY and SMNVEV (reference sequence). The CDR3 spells CASSPQRPDTYEQYF. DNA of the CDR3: TGTGCCAGCAGCCCCCAGCGCCCGGACACCTACGAGCAGTACTTC.

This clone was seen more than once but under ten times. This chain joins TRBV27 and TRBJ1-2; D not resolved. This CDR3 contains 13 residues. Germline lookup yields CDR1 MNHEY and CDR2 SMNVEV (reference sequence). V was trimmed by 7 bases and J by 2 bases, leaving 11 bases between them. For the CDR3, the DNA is TGTGCCAGCATGGGCGGCGCGAACTATGGCTACACCTTC. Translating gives CASMGGANYGYTF.

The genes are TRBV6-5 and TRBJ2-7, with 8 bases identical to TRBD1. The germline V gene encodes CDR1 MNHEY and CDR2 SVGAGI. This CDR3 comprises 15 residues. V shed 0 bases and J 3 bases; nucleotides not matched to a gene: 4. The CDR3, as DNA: TGTGCCAGCAGTTACTCCGGGACAGGCCTCTACGAGCAGTACTTC. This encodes CASSYSGTGLYEQYF.

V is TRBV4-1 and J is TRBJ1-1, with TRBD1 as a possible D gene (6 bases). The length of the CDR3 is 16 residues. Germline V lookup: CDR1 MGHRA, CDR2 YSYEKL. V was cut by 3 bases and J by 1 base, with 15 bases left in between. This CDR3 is CASSQDQRGGNTEAFF. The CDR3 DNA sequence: TGCGCCAGCAGCCAGGATCAAAGGGGGGGGAACACTGAAGCTTTCTTT.

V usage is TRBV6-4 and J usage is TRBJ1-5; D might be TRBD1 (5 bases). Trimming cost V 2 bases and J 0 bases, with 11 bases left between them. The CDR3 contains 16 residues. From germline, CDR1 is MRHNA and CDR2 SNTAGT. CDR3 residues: CASSDKQGPSNQPQHF. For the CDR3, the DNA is TGTGCCAGCAGTGACAAGCAGGGACCTAGCAATCAGCCCCAGCATTTT.

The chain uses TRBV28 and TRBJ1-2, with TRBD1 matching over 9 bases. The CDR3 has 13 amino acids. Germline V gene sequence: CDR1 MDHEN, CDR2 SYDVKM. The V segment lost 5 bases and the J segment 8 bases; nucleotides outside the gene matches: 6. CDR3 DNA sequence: TGTGCCAGCAGTCCGTGGGACAGGGCCGGCTACACCTTC. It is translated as CASSPWDRAGYTF.